These 2 T cell receptor beta chains were sequenced from one sample in a study of breast tumors, draining lymph nodes, adjacent tissues. Each CDR3 protein is one row after TCRdb ran MiXCR on the multiplex PCR reads. The sample holds about 25,000 distinct CDR3 sequences, 23% seen once. Sequencing was performed on breast tumor tissue. These receptors were collected from a female donor with breast cancer. Some clones in this sample may be carry-over from other donors' samples.

The J gene is TRBJ1-1, the V gene TRBV4-1; a possible D gene is TRBD1 (5 bases). Germline V gene sequence: CDR1 MGHRA, CDR2 YSYEKL. CDR3 length: 15 residues. Trimming left V 2 bases short and J 1 base short, with 11 bases between. The CDR3 DNA reads as TGCGCCAGCAGCCAACGGGACCCCGGGAACACTGAAGCTTTCTTT. Encoded protein: CASSQRDPGNTEAFF.

The table lists this clonotype with many counts. The V and J genes are TRBV20-1 and TRBJ1-2; D remains unclear. The V gene lost 0 bases and the J gene lost 8 bases, with 10 bases spanning the gap. The CDR3 is 12 residues long. CDR1 is DFQATT and CDR2 is SNEGSKA in the germline V gene (reference sequence). Here the CDR3 reads CSARDLVFGYTF. CDR3 nucleotides: TGCAGTGCTAGAGATCTGGTTTTCGGCTACACCTTC.